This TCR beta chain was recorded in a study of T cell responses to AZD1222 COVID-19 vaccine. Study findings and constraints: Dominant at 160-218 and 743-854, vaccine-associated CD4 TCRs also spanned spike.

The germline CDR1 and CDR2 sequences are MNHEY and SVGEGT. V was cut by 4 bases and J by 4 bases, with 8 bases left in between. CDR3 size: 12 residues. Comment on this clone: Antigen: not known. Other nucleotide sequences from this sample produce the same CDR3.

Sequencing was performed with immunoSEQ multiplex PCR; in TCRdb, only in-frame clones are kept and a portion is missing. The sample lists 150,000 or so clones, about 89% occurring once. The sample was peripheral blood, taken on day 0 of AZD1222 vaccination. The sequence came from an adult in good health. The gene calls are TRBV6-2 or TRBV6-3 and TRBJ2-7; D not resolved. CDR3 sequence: CASSSGLYEQYF. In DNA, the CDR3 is TGTGCCAGCAGTTCAGGCCTGTACGAGCAGTACTTC.